This T cell receptor (beta chain) was recovered during a study of T cell repertoires in cytomegalovirus infection. Study-level results: HLA-C-restricted TCR beta clonotypes specific for CMV led the ex vivo response.

Trimming pared 3 bases from V and 3 bases from J, leaving 6 bases between. Germline V gene sequence: CDR1 SNHLY, CDR2 FYNNEI. The CDR3 has 12 amino acids. This clonotype was recorded many times. Antigen specificity is unknown. MiXCR, run by TCRdb on the reads, gives a single entry per CDR3 protein. The table includes about 260,000 distinct CDR3 sequences, 12% to 15% detected once. The sequence was obtained from a human donor in good health (CMV status not recorded). Some clones in this sample may be carry-over from other donors' samples. This chain joins TRBV2 and TRBJ2-7; D remains ambiguous. The material sequenced was PBMCs. CDR3 nucleotides: TGTGCCAGCAGTGAGAGAAACTACGAGCAGTACTTC. Its protein product is CASSERNYEQYF. The whole variable domain, filled in from reference TRBV2 and TRBJ2-7, reads EPEVTQTPSHQVTQMGQEVILRCVPISNHLYFYWYRQILGQKVEFLVSFYNNEISEKSEIFDDQFSVERPDGSNFTLKIRSTKLEDSAMYFCASSERNYEQYFGPGTRLTVT.